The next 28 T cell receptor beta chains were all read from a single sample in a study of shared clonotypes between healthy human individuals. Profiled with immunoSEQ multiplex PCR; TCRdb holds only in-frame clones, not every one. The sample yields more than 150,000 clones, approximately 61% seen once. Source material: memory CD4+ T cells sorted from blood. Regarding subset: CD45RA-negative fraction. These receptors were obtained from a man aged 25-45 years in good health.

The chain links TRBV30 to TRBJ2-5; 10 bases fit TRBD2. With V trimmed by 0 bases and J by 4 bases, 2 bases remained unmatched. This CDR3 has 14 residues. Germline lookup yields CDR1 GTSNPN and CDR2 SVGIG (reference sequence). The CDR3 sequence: CAWSVAGGSETQYF. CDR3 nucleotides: TGTGCCTGGAGTGTAGCGGGAGGGTCAGAGACCCAGTACTTC. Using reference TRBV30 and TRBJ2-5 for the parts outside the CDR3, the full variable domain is SQTIHQWPATLVQPVGSPLSLECTVEGTSNPNLYWYRQAAGRGLQLLFYSVGIGQISSEVPQNLSASRPQDRQFILSSKKLLLSDSGFYLCAWSVAGGSETQYFGPGTRLLVL.

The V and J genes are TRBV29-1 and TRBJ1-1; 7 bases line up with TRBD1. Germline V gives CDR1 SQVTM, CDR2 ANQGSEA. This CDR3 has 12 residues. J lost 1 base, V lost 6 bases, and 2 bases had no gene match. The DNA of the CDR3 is TGCAGCGTGGGACAGCCGAACACTGAAGCTTTCTTT. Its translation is CSVGQPNTEAFF. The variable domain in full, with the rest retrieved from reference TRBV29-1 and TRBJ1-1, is SAVISQKPSRDICQRGTSLTIQCQVDSQVTMMFWYRQQPGQSLTLIATANQGSEATYESGFVIDKFPISRPNLTFSTLTVSNMSPEDSSIYLCSVGQPNTEAFFGQGTRLTVV.

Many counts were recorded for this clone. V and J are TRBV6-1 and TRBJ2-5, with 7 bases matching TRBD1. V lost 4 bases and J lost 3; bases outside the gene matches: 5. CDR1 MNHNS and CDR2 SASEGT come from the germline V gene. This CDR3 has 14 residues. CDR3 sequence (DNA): TGTGCCAGCAGTGTGGGACAGCATAAAGAGACCCAGTACTTC. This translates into CASSVGQHKETQYF.

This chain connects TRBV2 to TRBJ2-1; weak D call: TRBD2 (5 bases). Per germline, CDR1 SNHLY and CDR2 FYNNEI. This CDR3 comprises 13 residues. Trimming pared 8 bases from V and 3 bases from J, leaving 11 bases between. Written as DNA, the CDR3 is TGTGCCAGCGGCTACGGGAACTACAATGAGCAGTTCTTC. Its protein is CASGYGNYNEQFF.

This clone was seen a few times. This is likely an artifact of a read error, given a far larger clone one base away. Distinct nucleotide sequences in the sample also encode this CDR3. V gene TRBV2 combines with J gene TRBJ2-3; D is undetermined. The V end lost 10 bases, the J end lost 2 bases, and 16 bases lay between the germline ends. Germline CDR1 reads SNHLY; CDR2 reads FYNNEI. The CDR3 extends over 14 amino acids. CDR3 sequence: CATSPGLDTDTQYF. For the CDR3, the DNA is TGTGCCACCTCCCCCGGGCTAGACACAGATACGCAGTATTTT.

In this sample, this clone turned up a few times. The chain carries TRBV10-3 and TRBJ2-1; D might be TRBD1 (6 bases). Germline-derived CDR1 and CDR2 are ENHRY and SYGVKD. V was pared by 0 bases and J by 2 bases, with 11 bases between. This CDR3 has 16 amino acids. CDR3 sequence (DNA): TGTGCCATCAGTGAGTCGGGGACAAGGACCTACAATGAGCAGTTCTTC. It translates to CAISESGTRTYNEQFF.

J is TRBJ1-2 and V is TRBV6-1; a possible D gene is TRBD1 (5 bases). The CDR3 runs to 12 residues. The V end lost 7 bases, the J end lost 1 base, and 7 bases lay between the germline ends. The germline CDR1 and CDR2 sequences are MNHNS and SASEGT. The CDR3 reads CASKQVNYGYTF. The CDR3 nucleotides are TGTGCCAGCAAACAGGTTAACTATGGCTACACCTTC.

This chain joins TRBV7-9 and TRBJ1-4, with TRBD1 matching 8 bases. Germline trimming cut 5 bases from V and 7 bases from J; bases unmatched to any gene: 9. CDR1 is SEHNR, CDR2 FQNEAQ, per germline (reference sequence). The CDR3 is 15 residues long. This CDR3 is CASSSDRGNGEKLFF. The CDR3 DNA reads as TGTGCCAGCAGCAGCGACAGGGGCAATGGTGAAAAACTGTTTTTT.

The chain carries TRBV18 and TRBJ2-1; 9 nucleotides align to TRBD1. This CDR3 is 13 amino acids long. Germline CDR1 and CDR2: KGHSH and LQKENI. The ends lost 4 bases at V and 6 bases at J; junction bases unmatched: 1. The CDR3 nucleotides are TGTGCCAGCTCACGGGACAGGGCCAATGAGCAGTTCTTC. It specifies CASSRDRANEQFF.

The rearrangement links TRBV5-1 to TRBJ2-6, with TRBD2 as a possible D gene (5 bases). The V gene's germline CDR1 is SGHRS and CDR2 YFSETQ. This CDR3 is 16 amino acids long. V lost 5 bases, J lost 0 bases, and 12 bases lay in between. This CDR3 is CASSADSGSGANVLTF. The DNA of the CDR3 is TGCGCCAGCAGTGCGGACTCGGGCTCTGGGGCCAACGTCCTGACTTTC.

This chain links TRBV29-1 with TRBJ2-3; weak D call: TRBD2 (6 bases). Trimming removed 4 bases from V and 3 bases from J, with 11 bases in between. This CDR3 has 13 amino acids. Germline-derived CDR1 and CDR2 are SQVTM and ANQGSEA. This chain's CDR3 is CSVAAGFTDTQYF. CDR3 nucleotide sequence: TGCAGCGTTGCTGCGGGATTTACAGATACGCAGTATTTT.

CDR3 sequence (DNA): TGCGCCAGCAGCTTGGTAGCTGGCGGGAGGGCGGTTGAGCAGTTCTTC. Its translation is CASSLVAGGRAVEQFF. The chain joins TRBV5-1 to TRBJ2-1, with TRBD2 identical over 9 bases. The CDR3 is 16 amino acids. From germline, CDR1 is SGHRS and CDR2 YFSETQ. The J segment lost 9 bases and the V segment lost 0 bases, leaving 10 bases of the junction unmatched.

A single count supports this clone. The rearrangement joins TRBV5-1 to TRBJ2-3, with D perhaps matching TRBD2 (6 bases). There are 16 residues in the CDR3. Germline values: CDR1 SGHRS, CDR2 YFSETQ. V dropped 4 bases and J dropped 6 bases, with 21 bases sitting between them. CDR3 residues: CASSIPLGGDEDTQYF. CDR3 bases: TGCGCCAGCAGCATCCCGCTGGGGGGAGACGAGGATACGCAGTATTTT.

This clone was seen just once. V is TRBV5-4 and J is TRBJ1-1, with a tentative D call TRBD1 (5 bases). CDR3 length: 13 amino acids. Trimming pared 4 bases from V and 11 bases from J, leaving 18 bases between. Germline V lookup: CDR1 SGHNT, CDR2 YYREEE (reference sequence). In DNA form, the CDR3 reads TGTGCCAGCAGCCCCGGGGGGGGGACGGACGCTTTCTTT. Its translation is CASSPGGGTDAFF.

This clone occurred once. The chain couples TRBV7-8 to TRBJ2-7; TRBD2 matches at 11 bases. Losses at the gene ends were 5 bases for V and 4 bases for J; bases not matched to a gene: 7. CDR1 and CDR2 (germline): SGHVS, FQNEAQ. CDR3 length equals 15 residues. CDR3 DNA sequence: TGTGCCAGCAGCCGAGGGACTAGCGGAGGATACGAGCAGTACTTC. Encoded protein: CASSRGTSGGYEQYF.

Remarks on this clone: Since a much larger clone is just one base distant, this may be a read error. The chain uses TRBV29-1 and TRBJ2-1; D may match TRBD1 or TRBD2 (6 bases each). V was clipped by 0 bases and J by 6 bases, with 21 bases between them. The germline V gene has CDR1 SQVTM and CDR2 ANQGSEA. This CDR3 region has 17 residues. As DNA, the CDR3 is TGCAGCGTTGAAGATCCTGCCCGGAGGGGGACCTGCAATGAGCAGTTCTTC. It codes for CSVEDPARRGTCNEQFF.

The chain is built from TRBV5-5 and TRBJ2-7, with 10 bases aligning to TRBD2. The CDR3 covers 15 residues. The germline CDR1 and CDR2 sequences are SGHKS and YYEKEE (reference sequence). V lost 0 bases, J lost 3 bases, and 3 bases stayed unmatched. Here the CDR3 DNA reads TGTGCCAGCAGCTTGGGTCTAGCGGGAGTCTACGAGCAGTACTTC. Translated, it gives CASSLGLAGVYEQYF.

The CDR3 nucleotides are TGTGCCAGCACCCCGGGTTCCCATATCGGGGAGCTGTTTTTT. This encodes CASTPGSHIGELFF. The chain links TRBV9 to TRBJ2-2; D ambiguous. Germline values: CDR1 SGDLS, CDR2 YYNGEE. This CDR3 has 14 amino acids. V was trimmed by 6 bases and J by 7 bases, leaving 16 bases between them.

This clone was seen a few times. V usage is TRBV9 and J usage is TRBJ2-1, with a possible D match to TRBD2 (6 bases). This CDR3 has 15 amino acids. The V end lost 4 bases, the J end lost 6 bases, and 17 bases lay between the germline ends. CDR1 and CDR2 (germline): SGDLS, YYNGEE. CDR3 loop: CASSPPWRAGNEQFF. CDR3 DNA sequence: TGTGCCAGCAGCCCACCATGGAGGGCCGGCAATGAGCAGTTCTTC. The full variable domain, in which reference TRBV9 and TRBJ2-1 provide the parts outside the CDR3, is DSGVTQTPKHLITATGQRVTLRCSPRSGDLSVYWYQQSLDQGLQFLIQYYNGEERAKGNILERFSAQQFPDLHSELNLSSLELGDSALYFCASSPPWRAGNEQFFGPGTRLTVL.

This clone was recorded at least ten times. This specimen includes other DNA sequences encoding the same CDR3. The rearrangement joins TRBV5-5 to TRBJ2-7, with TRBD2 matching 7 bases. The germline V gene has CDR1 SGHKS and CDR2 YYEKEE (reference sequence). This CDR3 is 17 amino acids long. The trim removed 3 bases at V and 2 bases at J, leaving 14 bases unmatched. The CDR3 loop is CASSSVIAGLEAYEQYF. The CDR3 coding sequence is TGTGCCAGCAGCTCAGTGATAGCGGGTCTCGAGGCCTACGAGCAGTACTTC.

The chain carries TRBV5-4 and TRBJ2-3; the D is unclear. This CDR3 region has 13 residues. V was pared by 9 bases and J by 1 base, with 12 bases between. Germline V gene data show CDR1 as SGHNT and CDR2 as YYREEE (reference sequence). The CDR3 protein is CATSGRGTDTQYF. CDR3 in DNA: TGTGCCACGTCCGGTAGGGGCACAGATACGCAGTATTTT.

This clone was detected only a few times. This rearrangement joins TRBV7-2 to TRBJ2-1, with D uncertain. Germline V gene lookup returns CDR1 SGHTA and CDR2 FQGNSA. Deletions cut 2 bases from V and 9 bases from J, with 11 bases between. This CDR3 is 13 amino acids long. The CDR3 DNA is TGTGCCAGCAGCTTAATTCAGTCGGTTGAGCAGTTCTTC. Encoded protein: CASSLIQSVEQFF.

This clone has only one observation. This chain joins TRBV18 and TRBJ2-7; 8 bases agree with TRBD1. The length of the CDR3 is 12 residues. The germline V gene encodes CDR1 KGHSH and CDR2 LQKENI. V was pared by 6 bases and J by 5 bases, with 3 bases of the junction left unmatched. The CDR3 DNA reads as TGTGCCAGCTCGATGACAGGGGACGAGCAGTACTTC. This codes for CASSMTGDEQYF.

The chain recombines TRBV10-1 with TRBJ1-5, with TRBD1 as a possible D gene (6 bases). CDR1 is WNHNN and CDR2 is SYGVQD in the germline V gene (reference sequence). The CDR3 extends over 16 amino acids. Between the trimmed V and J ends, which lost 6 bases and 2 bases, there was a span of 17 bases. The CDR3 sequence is CASRGSKTGCNQPQHF. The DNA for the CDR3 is TGCGCCAGCAGGGGGTCTAAGACAGGTTGCAATCAGCCCCAGCATTTT.

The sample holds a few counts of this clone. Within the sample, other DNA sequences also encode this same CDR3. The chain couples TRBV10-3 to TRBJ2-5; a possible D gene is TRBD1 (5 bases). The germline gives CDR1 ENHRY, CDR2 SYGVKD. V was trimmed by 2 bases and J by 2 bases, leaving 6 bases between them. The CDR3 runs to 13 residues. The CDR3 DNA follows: TGTGCCATCAGTGAGAGACAGCAAGAGACCCAGTACTTC. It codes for CAISERQQETQYF.

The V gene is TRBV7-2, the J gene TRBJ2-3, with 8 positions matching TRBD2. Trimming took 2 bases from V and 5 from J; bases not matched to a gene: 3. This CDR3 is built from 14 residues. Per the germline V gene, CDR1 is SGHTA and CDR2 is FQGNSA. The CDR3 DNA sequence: TGTGCCAGCAGCTTACGGGGGGGCTTAGATACGCAGTATTTT. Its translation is CASSLRGGLDTQYF.

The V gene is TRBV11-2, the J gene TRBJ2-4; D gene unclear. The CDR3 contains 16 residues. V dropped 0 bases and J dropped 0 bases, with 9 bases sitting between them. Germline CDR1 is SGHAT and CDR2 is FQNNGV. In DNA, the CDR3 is TGTGCCAGCAGCTTAGAAAATAGGTTAGCCAAAAACATTCAGTACTTC. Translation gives CASSLENRLAKNIQYF.

The CDR3 sequence is CASSSWDGTGANVLTF. The CDR3 coding sequence is TGTGCCAGCAGCTCTTGGGACGGTACCGGGGCCAACGTCCTGACTTTC. V and J are TRBV11-1 and TRBJ2-6; D may match TRBD1 or TRBD2 (5 bases each). Germline values: CDR1 SGHAT, CDR2 FQDESV (reference sequence). Trimming cost V 4 bases and J 4 bases, with 14 bases left between them. The CDR3 is 16 amino acids.